The sequence of this TCR beta chain was determined in a study of T cell changes during pregnancy in multiple sclerosis. Method: immunoSEQ multiplex PCR; TCRdb's copy keeps in-frame clones and lacks some. The sample has 130,000 or so clones, approximately 94% seen once. Germline loops: CDR1 SNHLY, CDR2 FYNNEI. CDR3 length: 11 residues. The sequencing here drew on peripheral blood, taken before pregnancy. This clonotype was sampled from a female donor with multiple sclerosis, enrolled in a pregnancy study. This rearrangement joins TRBV2 to TRBJ2-5; maybe TRBD2 (5 bases). Near its end, the DNA agrees better with TRBJ2-7, so the J call may be wrong. In DNA, the CDR3 is TGTGCCAGCAGTGCGGGATACGAGCAGTACTTC. This codes for CASSAGYEQYF.